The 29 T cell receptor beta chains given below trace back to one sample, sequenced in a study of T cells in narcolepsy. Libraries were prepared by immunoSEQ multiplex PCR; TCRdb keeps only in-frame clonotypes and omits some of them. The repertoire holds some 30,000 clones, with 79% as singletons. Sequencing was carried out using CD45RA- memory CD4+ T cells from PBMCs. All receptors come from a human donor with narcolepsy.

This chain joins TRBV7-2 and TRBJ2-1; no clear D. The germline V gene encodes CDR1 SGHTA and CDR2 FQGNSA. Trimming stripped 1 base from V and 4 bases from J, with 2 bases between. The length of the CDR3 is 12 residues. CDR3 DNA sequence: TGTGCCAGCAGCTTAGATTACAATGAGCAGTTCTTC. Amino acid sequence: CASSLDYNEQFF.

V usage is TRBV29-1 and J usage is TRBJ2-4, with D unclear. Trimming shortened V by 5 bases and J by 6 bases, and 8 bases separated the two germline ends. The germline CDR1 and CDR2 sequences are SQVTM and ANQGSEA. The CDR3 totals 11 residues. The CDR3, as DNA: TGCAGCGTTTTTTCCTCAAACATTCAGTACTTC. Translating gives CSVFSSNIQYF.

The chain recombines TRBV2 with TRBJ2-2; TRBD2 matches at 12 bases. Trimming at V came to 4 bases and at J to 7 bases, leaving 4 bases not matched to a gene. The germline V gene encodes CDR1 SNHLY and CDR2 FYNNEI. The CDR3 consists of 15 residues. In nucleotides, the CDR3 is TGTGCCAGCAGTGGACTAGCGGGAGCCGGCGGGGAGCTGTTTTTT. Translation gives CASSGLAGAGGELFF.

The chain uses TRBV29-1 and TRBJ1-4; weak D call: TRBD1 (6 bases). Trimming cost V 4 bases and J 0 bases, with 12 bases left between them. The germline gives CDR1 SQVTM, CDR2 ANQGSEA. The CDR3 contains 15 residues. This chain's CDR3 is CSVVEDSPTNEKLFF. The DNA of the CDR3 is TGCAGCGTTGTCGAGGACAGCCCAACTAATGAAAAACTGTTTTTT.

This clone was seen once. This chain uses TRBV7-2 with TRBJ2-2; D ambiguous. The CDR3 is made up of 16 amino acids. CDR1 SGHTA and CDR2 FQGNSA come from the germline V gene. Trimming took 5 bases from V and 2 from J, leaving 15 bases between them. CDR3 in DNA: TGTGCCAGCAGCCCCCAAGTAGGCCATAACACCGGGGAGCTGTTTTTT. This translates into CASSPQVGHNTGELFF.

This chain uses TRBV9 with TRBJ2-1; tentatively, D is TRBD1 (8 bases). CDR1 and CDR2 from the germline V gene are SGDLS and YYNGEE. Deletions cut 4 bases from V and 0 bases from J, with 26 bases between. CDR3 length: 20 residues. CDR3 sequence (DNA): TGTGCCAGCAGCTACCTAAAGGACAGGGAGGGGTTGAGCTCCTACAATGAGCAGTTCTTC. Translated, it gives CASSYLKDREGLSSYNEQFF.

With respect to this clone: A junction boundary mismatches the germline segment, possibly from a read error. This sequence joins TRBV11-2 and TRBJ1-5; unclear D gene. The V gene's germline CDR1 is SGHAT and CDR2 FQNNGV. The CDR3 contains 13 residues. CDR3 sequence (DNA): TGTGCCGGCAGCTTAAGGCAGACTCAGCCCCAGCATTTT. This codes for CAGSLRQTQPQHF.

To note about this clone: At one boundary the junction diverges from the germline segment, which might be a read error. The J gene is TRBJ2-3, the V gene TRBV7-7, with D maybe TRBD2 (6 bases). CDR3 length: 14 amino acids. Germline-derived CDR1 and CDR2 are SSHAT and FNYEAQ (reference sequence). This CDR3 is CASSLGRRDDTQYF. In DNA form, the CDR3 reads TGTGCTAGCAGCTTAGGAAGGCGGGACGATACGCAGTATTTT.

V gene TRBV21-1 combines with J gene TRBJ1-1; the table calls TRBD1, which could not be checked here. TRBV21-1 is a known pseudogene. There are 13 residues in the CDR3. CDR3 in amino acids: CASRTGGLAEAFF. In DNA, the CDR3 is TGTGCCAGCAGGACAGGGGGGTTGGCTGAAGCTTTCTTT.

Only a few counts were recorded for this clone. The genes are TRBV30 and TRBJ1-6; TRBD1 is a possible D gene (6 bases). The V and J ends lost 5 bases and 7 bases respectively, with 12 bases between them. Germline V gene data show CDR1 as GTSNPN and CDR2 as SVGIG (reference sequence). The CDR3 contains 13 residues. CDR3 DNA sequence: TGTGCCTGGGAGACAGGCTTCAATTCACCCCTCCACTTT. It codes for CAWETGFNSPLHF.

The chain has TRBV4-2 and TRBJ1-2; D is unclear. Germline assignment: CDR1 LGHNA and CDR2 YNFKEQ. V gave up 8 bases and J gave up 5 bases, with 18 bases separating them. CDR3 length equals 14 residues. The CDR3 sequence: CASGPVDAGYGYTF. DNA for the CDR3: TGTGCCAGCGGCCCGGTCGACGCTGGTTATGGCTACACCTTC.

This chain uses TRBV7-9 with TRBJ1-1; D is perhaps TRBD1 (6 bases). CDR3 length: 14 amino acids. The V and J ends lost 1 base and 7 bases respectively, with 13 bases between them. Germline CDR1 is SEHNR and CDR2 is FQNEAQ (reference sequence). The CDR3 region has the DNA TGTGCCAGCAGCTTAGTCCAGGGGCCTAATGAAGCTTTCTTT. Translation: CASSLVQGPNEAFF.

The chain's CDR3 is CASSVSANTEAFF. CDR3 in DNA: TGTGCCAGCAGTGTGTCGGCGAACACTGAAGCTTTCTTT. J is TRBJ1-1 and V is TRBV2; D is unclear. The CDR3 consists of 13 residues. Germline V CDR1 and CDR2: SNHLY, FYNNEI. Trimming took off 4 bases at V and 1 base at J, with 7 bases between the two ends.

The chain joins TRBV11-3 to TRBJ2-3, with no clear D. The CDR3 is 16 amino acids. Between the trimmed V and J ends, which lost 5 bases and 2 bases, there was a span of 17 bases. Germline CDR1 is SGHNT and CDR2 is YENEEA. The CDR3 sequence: CASSHGWAVYTDTQYF. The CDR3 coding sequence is TGTGCCAGCAGCCATGGGTGGGCCGTGTACACAGATACGCAGTATTTT.

The CDR3 region has the DNA TGTGCCAGCTCACCACGGCAGGGGGACGGGGAGCTGTTTTTT. Amino acid sequence: CASSPRQGDGELFF. The V call is TRBV18, the J call TRBJ2-2; 7 nucleotides align to TRBD1. V trimming: 1 base; J trimming: 7 bases; junction bases outside the gene matches: 3. Per the germline V gene, CDR1 is KGHSH and CDR2 is LQKENI. The CDR3 is made up of 14 amino acids. The full variable domain, rest sourced from reference TRBV18 and TRBJ2-2, is NAGVMQNPRHLVRRRGQEARLRCSPMKGHSHVYWYRQLPEEGLKFMVYLQKENIIDESGMPKERFSAEFPKEGPSILRIQQVVRGDSAAYFCASSPRQGDGELFFGEGSRLTVL.

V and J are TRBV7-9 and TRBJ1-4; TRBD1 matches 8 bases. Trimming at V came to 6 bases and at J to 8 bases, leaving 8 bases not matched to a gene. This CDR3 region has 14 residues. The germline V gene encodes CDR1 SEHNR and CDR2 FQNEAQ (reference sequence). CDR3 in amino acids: CASSSDRGGEKLFF. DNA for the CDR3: TGTGCCAGCAGTTCTGACAGGGGAGGCGAAAAACTGTTTTTT.

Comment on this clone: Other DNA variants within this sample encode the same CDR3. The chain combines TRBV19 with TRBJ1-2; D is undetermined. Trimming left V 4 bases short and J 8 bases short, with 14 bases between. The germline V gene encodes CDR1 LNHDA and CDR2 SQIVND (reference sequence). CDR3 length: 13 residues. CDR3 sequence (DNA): TGTGCCAGTAGTAGGGGAGGAGTTCTCGGCTACACCTTC. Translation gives CASSRGGVLGYTF.

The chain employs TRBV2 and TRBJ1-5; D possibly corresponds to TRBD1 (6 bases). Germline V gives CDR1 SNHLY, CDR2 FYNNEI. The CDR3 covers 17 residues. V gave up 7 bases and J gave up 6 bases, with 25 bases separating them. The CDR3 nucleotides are TGTGCCAGCACAGGGGAAGTAAGGAGGCTGGGAAGTCAGCCCCAGCATTTT. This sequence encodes CASTGEVRRLGSQPQHF.

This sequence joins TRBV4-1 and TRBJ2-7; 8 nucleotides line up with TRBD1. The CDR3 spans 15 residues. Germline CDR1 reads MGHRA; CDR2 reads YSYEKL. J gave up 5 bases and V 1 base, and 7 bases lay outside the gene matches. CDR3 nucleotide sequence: TGCGCCAGCAGCCAAGTCGGACAGGGCAACCACGAGCAGTACTTC. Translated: CASSQVGQGNHEQYF.

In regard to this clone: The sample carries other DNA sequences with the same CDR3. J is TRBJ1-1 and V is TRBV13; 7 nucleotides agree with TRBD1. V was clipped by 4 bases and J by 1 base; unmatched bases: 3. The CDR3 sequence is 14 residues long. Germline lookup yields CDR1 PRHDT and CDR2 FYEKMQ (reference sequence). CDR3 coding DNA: TGTGCCAGCAGCTATAGGACAGGGAACACTGAAGCTTTCTTT. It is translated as CASSYRTGNTEAFF.

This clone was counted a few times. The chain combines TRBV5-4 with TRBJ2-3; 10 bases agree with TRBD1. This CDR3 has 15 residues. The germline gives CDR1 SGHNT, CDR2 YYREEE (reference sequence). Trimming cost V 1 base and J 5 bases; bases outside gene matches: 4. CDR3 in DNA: TGTGCCAGCAGCTTGCGGACAGGGGGAATAGATACGCAGTATTTT. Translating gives CASSLRTGGIDTQYF.

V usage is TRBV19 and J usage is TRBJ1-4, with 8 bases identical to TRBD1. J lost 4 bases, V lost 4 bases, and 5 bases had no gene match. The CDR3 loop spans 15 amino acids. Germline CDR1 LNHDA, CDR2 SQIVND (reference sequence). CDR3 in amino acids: CASSKMGQVNEKLFF. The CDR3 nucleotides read TGTGCCAGTAGTAAGATGGGACAGGTTAATGAAAAACTGTTTTTT.

DNA for the CDR3: TGTGCCAGCAGAAGAGGGAGCGATAACTATGGCTACACCTTC. It codes for CASRRGSDNYGYTF. V is TRBV6-1 and J is TRBJ1-2; D is unclear. Per germline, CDR1 MNHNS and CDR2 SASEGT. V was clipped by 6 bases and J by 1 base, with 12 bases between them. CDR3 length: 14 residues.

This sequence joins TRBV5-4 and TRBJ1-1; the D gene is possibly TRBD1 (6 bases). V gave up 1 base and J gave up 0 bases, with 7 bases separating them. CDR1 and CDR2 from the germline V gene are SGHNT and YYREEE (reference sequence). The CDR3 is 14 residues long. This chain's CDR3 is CASSLTGMNTEAFF. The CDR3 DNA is TGTGCCAGCAGCTTGACAGGGATGAACACTGAAGCTTTCTTT.

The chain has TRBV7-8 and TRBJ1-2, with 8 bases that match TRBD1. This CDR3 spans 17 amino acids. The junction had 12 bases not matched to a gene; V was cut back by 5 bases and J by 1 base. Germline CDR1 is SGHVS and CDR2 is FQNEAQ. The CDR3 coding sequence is TGTGCCAGCAGCCCGGTGGGCAGGGGGCGCCGTAACTATGGCTACACCTTC. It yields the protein CASSPVGRGRRNYGYTF.

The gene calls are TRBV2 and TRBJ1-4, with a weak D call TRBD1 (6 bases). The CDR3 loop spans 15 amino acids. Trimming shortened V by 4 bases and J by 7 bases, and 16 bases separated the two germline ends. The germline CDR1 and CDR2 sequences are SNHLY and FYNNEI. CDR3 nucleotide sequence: TGTGCCAGCAGTGTCGGGGGCGTGGGGAGTGAAAAACTGTTTTTT. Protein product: CASSVGGVGSEKLFF. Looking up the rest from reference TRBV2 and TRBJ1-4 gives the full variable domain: EPEVTQTPSHQVTQMGQEVILRCVPISNHLYFYWYRQILGQKVEFLVSFYNNEISEKSEIFDDQFSVERPDGSNFTLKIRSTKLEDSAMYFCASSVGGVGSEKLFFGSGTQLSVL.

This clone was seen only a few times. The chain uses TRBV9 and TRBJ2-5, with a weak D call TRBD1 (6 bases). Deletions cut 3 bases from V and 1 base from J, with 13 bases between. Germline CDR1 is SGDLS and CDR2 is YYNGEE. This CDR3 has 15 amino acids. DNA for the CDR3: TGTGCCAGCAGCGCCTCAACAGGGACCCAAGAGACCCAGTACTTC. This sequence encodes CASSASTGTQETQYF.

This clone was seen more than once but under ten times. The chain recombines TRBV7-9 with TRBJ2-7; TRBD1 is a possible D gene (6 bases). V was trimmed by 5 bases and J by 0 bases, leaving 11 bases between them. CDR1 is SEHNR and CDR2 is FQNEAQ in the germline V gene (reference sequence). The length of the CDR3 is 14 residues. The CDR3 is CASSQRDISYEQYF. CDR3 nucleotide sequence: TGTGCCAGCAGCCAGAGGGACATCTCCTACGAGCAGTACTTC.

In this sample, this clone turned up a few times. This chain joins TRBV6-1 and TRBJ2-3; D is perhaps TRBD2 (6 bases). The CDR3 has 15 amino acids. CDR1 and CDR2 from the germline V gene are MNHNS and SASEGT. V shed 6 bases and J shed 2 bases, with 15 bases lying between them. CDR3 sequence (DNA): TGTGCCAGCAGCCAACTCGGAGGGAACACAGATACGCAGTATTTT. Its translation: CASSQLGGNTDTQYF.